This T cell receptor (beta chain) is from a study of T-cell memory formation after mild COVID-19. About the research overall: TCR clusters were mostly donor specific.

MiXCR, run by TCRdb on the 5' RACE reads, gives a single entry per CDR3 protein. This table has fewer than 700,000 distinct CDR3 sequences, less than 25% appearing once. Whole-study findings and limits: Some clones that responded turned up in pre-infection memory, which suggests that cross-reactive memory joined in. Most CD4+ clones that shrank were in CM and EM, while CD8+ ones turned up in EMRA.

The V gene's germline CDR1 is MGHRA and CDR2 YSYEKL. V was shortened by 5 bases and J by 7 bases, with 14 bases between the two germline ends. The CDR3 has 13 amino acids. On this clonotype: Its antigen is unidentified.

The receptor was isolated from an adult woman who had mild COVID-19 (a few samples of this study predate the infection). Cell type and time point are not known. The V call is TRBV4-1, the J call TRBJ1-2; TRBD1 is a possible D gene (5 bases). Sequencing was performed on PBMCs or a T cell subset sorted from them (not recorded which). The CDR3 region has the DNA TGCGCCAGCAGCTTACCAGGGTCGTCTGGCTACACCTTC. Translating gives CASSLPGSSGYTF.